This T cell receptor beta chain was identified in a study of Ad26.COV2.S vaccination and SARS-CoV-2 variants. Turning to the study itself: Participants got Ad26.COV2.S intramuscularly, once or twice 56 days apart.

Germline V lookup: CDR1 MNHEY, CDR2 SVGAGI. Unmatched junction bases numbered 4, after V lost 5 bases and J lost 5 bases. The CDR3 sequence is 14 residues long. The treatment denotes: around 19 received Ad26.COV2.S at low or high dose, single or two shots; 5 received placebo; per-sample allocation not given. After the first vaccine or placebo injection, samples were drawn on day 63. Profiling relied on immunoSEQ multiplex PCR, and the TCRdb table lists in-frame clones only, not all of them. The table has roughly 300,000 clones, about 85% seen once. The specimen was peripheral blood, collected in a trial of Ad26.COV2.S vaccine versus placebo. The gene calls are TRBV6-5 and TRBJ2-1; 9 bases are shared with TRBD1. This TCR derives from a person aged 18 to 65 who received the Ad26.COV2.S COVID-19 vaccine or a placebo. The CDR3 is CASSRTGAHNEQFF. As DNA, the CDR3 is TGTGCCAGCAGTCGGACAGGGGCCCACAATGAGCAGTTCTTC.